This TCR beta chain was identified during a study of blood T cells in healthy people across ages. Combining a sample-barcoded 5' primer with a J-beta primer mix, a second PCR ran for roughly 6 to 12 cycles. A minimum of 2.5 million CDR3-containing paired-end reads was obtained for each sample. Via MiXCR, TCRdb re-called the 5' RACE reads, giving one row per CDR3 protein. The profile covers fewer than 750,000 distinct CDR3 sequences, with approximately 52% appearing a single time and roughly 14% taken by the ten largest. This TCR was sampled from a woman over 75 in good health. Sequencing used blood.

The CDR3 nucleotides are TGTGCCAGCAGCCCGAGGGCTAGCGGGAATGGGGAGCAGTACTTC. Its translation: CASSPRASGNGEQYF. The chain recombines TRBV9 with TRBJ2-7; 9 bases match TRBD2. After removal of 4 bases from V and 7 bases from J, the junction contained 12 bases not matched to a gene. The CDR3 covers 15 residues. Germline lookup yields CDR1 SGDLS and CDR2 YYNGEE. Drawing the rest from reference TRBV9 and TRBJ2-7, the complete variable domain is DSGVTQTPKHLITATGQRVTLRCSPRSGDLSVYWYQQSLDQGLQFLIQYYNGEERAKGNILERFSAQQFPDLHSELNLSSLELGDSALYFCASSPRASGNGEQYFGPGTRLTVT.